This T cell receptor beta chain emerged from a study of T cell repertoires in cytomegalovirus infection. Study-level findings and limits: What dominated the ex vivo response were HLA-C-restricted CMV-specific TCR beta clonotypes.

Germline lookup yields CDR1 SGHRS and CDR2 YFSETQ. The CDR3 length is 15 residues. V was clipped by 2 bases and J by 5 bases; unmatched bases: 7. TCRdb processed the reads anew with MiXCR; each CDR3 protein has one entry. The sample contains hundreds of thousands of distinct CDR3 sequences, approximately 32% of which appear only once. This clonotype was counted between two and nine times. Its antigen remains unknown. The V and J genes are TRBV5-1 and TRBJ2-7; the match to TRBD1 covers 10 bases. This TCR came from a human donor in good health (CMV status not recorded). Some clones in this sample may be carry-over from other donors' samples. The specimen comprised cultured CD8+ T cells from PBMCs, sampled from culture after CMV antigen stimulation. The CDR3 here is CASSFIDRGLHEQYF. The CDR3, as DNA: TGCGCCAGCAGCTTCATTGACAGGGGGCTCCACGAGCAGTACTTC.